The 23 T cell receptor beta chains below were found in one sample sequenced in a study of B cell selection in AIRE deficiency. Regulatory T cells were sorted as CD4+CD25hiCD127low/negative. Using immunoSEQ multiplex PCR, the repertoire was profiled, and TCRdb retains in-frame clones only, with some absent. The sample includes tens of thousands of clones, 85% to 95% of them seen just once. The sequenced sample was CD4+CD25+ Tregs sorted from PBMCs. The receptors shown here come from a human donor in good health.

There are a few counts of this clone. This sequence joins TRBV18 and TRBJ2-1, with TRBD2 matching over 15 bases. With V trimmed by 1 base and J by 10 bases, 8 bases remained unmatched. This CDR3 has 17 amino acids. Germline V gene sequence: CDR1 KGHSH, CDR2 LQKENI. Here the CDR3 reads CASSPRLTGTSGREQFF. As DNA, the CDR3 is TGTGCCAGCTCACCACGGTTGACCGGGACTAGCGGGAGGGAGCAGTTCTTC.

This clone was counted a single time. The V gene is TRBV19, the J gene TRBJ1-6, with D possibly matching TRBD1 (5 bases). Trimming shortened V by 3 bases and J by 7 bases, and 16 bases separated the two germline ends. Germline CDR1 and CDR2: LNHDA and SQIVND (reference sequence). This CDR3 region has 16 residues. The DNA of the CDR3 is TGTGCCAGTAGTATGTGGGGTTTCGGGGCGAATTCACCCCTCCACTTT. Residues: CASSMWGFGANSPLHF. Looking up the rest from reference TRBV19 and TRBJ1-6 gives the full variable domain: DGGITQSPKYLFRKEGQNVTLSCEQNLNHDAMYWYRQDPGQGLRLIYYSQIVNDFQKGDIAEGYSVSREKKESFPLTVTSAQKNPTAFYLCASSMWGFGANSPLHFGNGTRLTVT.

The chain is built from TRBV6-5 and TRBJ2-2, with 7 bases aligning to TRBD2. Germline CDR1 is MNHEY and CDR2 is SVGAGI. CDR3 size: 15 residues. V lost 5 bases and J lost 2; bases outside the gene matches: 5. The CDR3 spells CASSPLAVNTGELFF. DNA of the CDR3: TGTGCCAGCAGTCCCCTAGCGGTAAACACCGGGGAGCTGTTTTTT.

The chain combines TRBV5-1 with TRBJ1-1, with no clear D. The ends were cut back, 1 base at V and 6 bases at J, with 16 bases in the middle. The CDR3 sequence is 15 residues long. Germline CDR1 reads SGHRS; CDR2 reads YFSETQ. The CDR3 DNA reads TGCGCCAGCAGCTTGTTAGCCGGAGGGAGGGCTGAAGCTTTCTTT. Protein product: CASSLLAGGRAEAFF.

The V and J genes are TRBV11-1 and TRBJ1-3; 8 bases align to TRBD1. This CDR3 spans 17 amino acids. V dropped 5 bases and J dropped 0; count of bases not matched to a gene: 9. CDR1 is SGHAT, CDR2 FQDESV, per germline (reference sequence). The CDR3 loop reads CASSGDRGYYSGNTIYF. The CDR3 DNA is TGTGCCAGCAGCGGTGACAGGGGCTATTACTCTGGAAACACCATATATTTT.

The gene calls are TRBV19 and TRBJ2-2; D uncertain. CDR3 length: 14 residues. Trimming stripped 8 bases from V and 4 bases from J, with 14 bases between. From germline, CDR1 is LNHDA and CDR2 SQIVND (reference sequence). CDR3 protein: CASFSIRGTGELFF. The CDR3 nucleotides are TGTGCCAGTTTCTCCATCCGTGGCACCGGGGAGCTGTTTTTT.

The J gene is TRBJ2-7, the V gene TRBV10-3; 8 bases line up with TRBD1. V lost 6 bases and J lost 0; bases outside the gene matches: 22. The CDR3 sequence is 20 residues long. Per germline, CDR1 ENHRY and CDR2 SYGVKD. The CDR3 DNA follows: TGTGCCATCAGACAAACAAGACGGGGCCAACGGGACAGGCGCTCCTACGAGCAGTACTTC. This codes for CAIRQTRRGQRDRRSYEQYF.

The V call is TRBV7-8, the J call TRBJ1-6, with D tentatively TRBD1 (5 bases). CDR3 size: 16 residues. Germline V gene data show CDR1 as SGHVS and CDR2 as FQNEAQ. Trimming removed 6 bases at V and 8 bases at J, with 20 bases between. CDR3 nucleotide sequence: TGTGCCAGCAGGGCCTGGTCAGGGAACCTAGATTCACCCCTCCACTTT. This sequence encodes CASRAWSGNLDSPLHF.

The chain recombines TRBV5-6 with TRBJ1-2, with TRBD1 as a possible D gene (6 bases). V shed 0 bases and J shed 6 bases, with 12 bases lying between them. Germline CDR1 SGHDT, CDR2 YYEEEE. This CDR3 region has 14 residues. DNA for the CDR3: TGTGCCAGCAGCTTGGGCCCCAGGGGCGATGGCTACACCTTC. The encoded protein is CASSLGPRGDGYTF.

The chain uses TRBV25-1 and TRBJ2-5; TRBD1 or TRBD2 may be the D gene (5 bases each). Trimming shortened V by 3 bases and J by 4 bases, and 15 bases separated the two germline ends. Germline lookup yields CDR1 MGHDK and CDR2 SYGVNS. The CDR3 consists of 15 residues. CDR3 protein: CASSDLGRGGETQYF. CDR3 nucleotide sequence: TGTGCCAGCAGTGATTTAGGCCGGGGCGGAGAGACCCAGTACTTC.

The chain combines TRBV5-1 with TRBJ2-7; the D gene is possibly TRBD2 (5 bases). Trimming took 0 bases from V and 4 from J, leaving 14 bases between them. This CDR3 has 15 residues. The V gene's germline CDR1 is SGHRS and CDR2 YFSETQ. The DNA for the CDR3 is TGCGCCAGCAGCTTGGGGGCGACTACCCAATACGAGCAGTACTTC. Its translation is CASSLGATTQYEQYF.

The chain uses TRBV2 and TRBJ2-7; D gene unclear. CDR1 and CDR2 (germline): SNHLY, FYNNEI. CDR3 length equals 11 residues. V lost 4 bases, J lost 3 bases, and 4 bases lay in between. The DNA for the CDR3 is TGTGCCAGCAGTGCCCTCTACGAGCAGTACTTC. Its protein product is CASSALYEQYF.

J is TRBJ2-3 and V is TRBV2; D is ambiguous. Germline V gene lookup returns CDR1 SNHLY and CDR2 FYNNEI. This CDR3 has 13 amino acids. The V end was cut by 8 bases, the J end by 1 base, with 10 bases between. In DNA, the CDR3 is TGTGCCAGCCGCTCCCACCGCACAGATACGCAGTATTTT. Protein: CASRSHRTDTQYF.

This clone was found a few times. Other DNA sequences within the sample encode an identical CDR3. This chain links TRBV10-1 with TRBJ2-3; possible D gene TRBD1, 6 bases. CDR1 WNHNN and CDR2 SYGVQD come from the germline V gene (reference sequence). This CDR3 has 14 amino acids. V lost 4 bases and J lost 6, with 14 bases in between. The CDR3 DNA sequence: TGCGCCAGCAGTGGTCGGGCAGGGGTCGATACGCAGTATTTT. The encoded protein is CASSGRAGVDTQYF.

J is TRBJ2-5 and V is TRBV19; a possible D gene is TRBD1 (6 bases). The ends were cut back, 1 base at V and 4 bases at J, with 28 bases in the middle. CDR3 length equals 20 residues. The germline V gene has CDR1 LNHDA and CDR2 SQIVND (reference sequence). The CDR3 spells CASSIAPLQGLGSPRETQYF. The CDR3 DNA reads as TGTGCCAGTAGTATAGCTCCCCTACAGGGCTTGGGGAGCCCCCGAGAGACCCAGTACTTC.

The rearrangement joins TRBV7-9 to TRBJ2-1; 15 bases agree with TRBD2. The germline gives CDR1 SEHNR, CDR2 FQNEAQ (reference sequence). The V and J ends lost 5 bases and 10 bases, in that order; junction bases with no gene match: 12. The CDR3 is made up of 17 amino acids. The CDR3 sequence is CASSTRGLAGGPREQFF. CDR3 nucleotides: TGTGCCAGCAGCACCCGAGGACTAGCGGGAGGGCCACGAGAGCAGTTCTTC.

The rearrangement joins TRBV5-1 to TRBJ1-3; D is undetermined. CDR3 length: 13 amino acids. The V gene's germline CDR1 is SGHRS and CDR2 YFSETQ. Trimming stripped 0 bases from V and 4 bases from J, with 5 bases between. The CDR3 bases are TGCGCCAGCAGCTTGGGCACCGGAAACACCATATATTTT. Translating it yields CASSLGTGNTIYF.

The chain links TRBV25-1 to TRBJ1-2; 7 bases agree with TRBD1. This CDR3 spans 13 amino acids. Germline V lookup: CDR1 MGHDK, CDR2 SYGVNS. Trimming cost V 5 bases and J 4 bases; bases outside gene matches: 4. CDR3 residues: CASSLGGGYGYTF. CDR3 DNA: TGTGCCAGCAGTCTAGGGGGCGGCTATGGCTACACCTTC.

J is TRBJ1-5 and V is TRBV19; D might be TRBD1 (5 bases). There are 14 residues in the CDR3. Between the trimmed V and J ends, which lost 7 bases and 2 bases, there was a span of 12 bases. Germline loops: CDR1 LNHDA, CDR2 SQIVND (reference sequence). The CDR3 DNA reads TGTGCCAGTATCCTCAGGGTAGGCAATCAGCCCCAGCATTTT. It is translated as CASILRVGNQPQHF. Together with reference TRBV19 and TRBJ1-5, the CDR3 gives the full variable domain: DGGITQSPKYLFRKEGQNVTLSCEQNLNHDAMYWYRQDPGQGLRLIYYSQIVNDFQKGDIAEGYSVSREKKESFPLTVTSAQKNPTAFYLCASILRVGNQPQHFGDGTRLSIL.

This clone was recorded once. The chain has TRBV5-1 and TRBJ2-4; 7 nucleotides align to TRBD2. Trimming took 4 bases from V and 10 from J; bases not matched to a gene: 8. Germline V CDR1 and CDR2: SGHRS, YFSETQ. This CDR3 region has 13 residues. The CDR3 sequence: CASSLVGGGIQYF. For the CDR3, the DNA is TGCGCCAGCAGCCTAGTTGGGGGAGGGATTCAGTACTTC.

The chain links TRBV7-9 to TRBJ2-5, with TRBD2 matching 7 bases. V lost 5 bases and J lost 5; bases outside the gene matches: 8. CDR3 length: 14 residues. CDR1 is SEHNR, CDR2 FQNEAQ, per germline (reference sequence). The CDR3 loop reads CASSSAGERETQYF. The CDR3 DNA reads TGTGCCAGCAGCAGCGCGGGGGAGCGGGAGACCCAGTACTTC.

The V gene is TRBV30, the J gene TRBJ2-7; TRBD1 is a possible D gene (5 bases). CDR1 and CDR2 (germline): GTSNPN, SVGIG (reference sequence). CDR3 length: 14 amino acids. V lost 0 bases to trimming and J lost 6 bases, with 15 bases between them. The CDR3 here is CAWSVLGLGAEQYF. CDR3 DNA: TGTGCCTGGAGTGTACTGGGGCTAGGGGCCGAGCAGTACTTC.

This rearrangement joins TRBV6-5 to TRBJ2-3; 12 nucleotides match TRBD2. Germline V gene lookup returns CDR1 MNHEY and CDR2 SVGAGI. The CDR3 spans 16 residues. Trimming at V came to 4 bases and at J to 2 bases, leaving 4 bases not matched to a gene. For the CDR3, the DNA is TGTGCCAGCAGTTTCGGACTAGCGGGACCCACAGATACGCAGTATTTT. Translated: CASSFGLAGPTDTQYF.